This T cell receptor beta chain was documented in a study of shared clonotypes between healthy human individuals. Trimming removed 4 bases at V and 0 bases at J, with 12 bases between. This CDR3 has 16 amino acids. CDR1 is MDHEN and CDR2 is SYDVKM in the germline V gene. CD45RO-negative, CCR7-selected cells formed the naive CD8 fraction, which excluded terminally differentiated effector memory CD45RA+ cells. On this clone: Its antigen is not identified.

Profiling relied on immunoSEQ multiplex PCR, and the TCRdb table lists in-frame clones only, not all of them. The sample has around 2.1 million clones, about 93% seen once. Overall study findings and caveats: Naive CD4 clonotypes overlapped across a few donors at roughly 5.1%.

This clonotype was sampled from a man younger than 35 in good health. Some clones in this sample may be carry-over from other donors' samples. The genes are TRBV28 and TRBJ2-2; a weak D match, TRBD1 (6 bases). The sequenced sample was naive CD8+ T cells from PBMCs. Written as DNA, the CDR3 is TGTGCCAGCAGTTATTCCACAGGGACGAACACCGGGGAGCTGTTTTTT. Its translation: CASSYSTGTNTGELFF.